Listed below are T cell receptor beta chains from one sample, sequenced in a study of cytotoxic CD8 clonotypes in ibrutinib-treated CLL. The data were produced by immunoSEQ multiplex PCR, yet TCRdb's version contains in-frame clones alone and is incomplete. The repertoire holds some 65,000 clones, with approximately 54% as singletons. Sequenced material: PBMCs, taken after 12 months of ibrutinib treatment. The receptors come from a human donor with chronic lymphocytic leukemia. Each CDR3 is given without its conserved first and last residue. The D gene is left open where the match is weak.

J gene | D gene | V gene | CDR3 protein
TRBJ2-7 | TRBD2 | TRBV5-1 | ASRNGLVSEQY
TRBJ2-2 | - | TRBV9 | ASSPRGGGGTGELF
TRBJ1-5 | TRBD1 | TRBV6-1 | ASSATGWVGNQPQH
TRBJ1-1 | - | TRBV5-1 | ASSWGQSKNTEAF
TRBJ2-5 | - | TRBV29-1 | SVDPGAGETQY
TRBJ2-5 | TRBD2 | TRBV5-4 | ASSLAAGGPTETQY
TRBJ2-2 | - | TRBV27 | ASHRSTGELF
TRBJ1-5 | TRBD1 | TRBV6-1 | ASSTGVQPQH
TRBJ2-7 | TRBD2 | TRBV11-1 | ASSPRLAGDEQY
TRBJ1-2 | - | TRBV14 | ASSSTSIYGYT
TRBJ2-7 | - | TRBV27 | ASSSRHTAYEQY
TRBJ1-2 | - | TRBV19 | ASSIYLGRGYT
TRBJ1-2 | - | TRBV10-3 | AISESRSDGYT
TRBJ1-2 | TRBD1 | TRBV6-1 | ASSRGTDGNYGYT
TRBJ1-4 | - | TRBV5-1 | ASSFDGATNEKLF
TRBJ2-5 | - | TRBV11-2 | ASSLDLQTQY
TRBJ1-1 | - | TRBV5-1 | ASSQEGQWSEAF
TRBJ2-3 | TRBD2 | TRBV2 | ASGPVAGGTDTQY
TRBJ2-7 | TRBD1 | TRBV6-5 | ASRGQGRDEQY
TRBJ2-3 | - | TRBV6-5 | ASSTRNPRTDTQY
TRBJ2-7 | TRBD1 | TRBV29-1 | SVAGRGTASIYEQY
TRBJ2-7 | TRBD1 | TRBV5-1 | ASSSDRGSQY
TRBJ2-5 | - | TRBV27 | ASSRERRETQY
TRBJ2-6 | - | TRBV11-1 | ASSLGTAEKANVLT
TRBJ1-2 | - | TRBV27 | ASSLSGSLAYT
TRBJ2-7 | TRBD2 | TRBV7-2 | ASSTRSGSVNEQY
TRBJ2-5 | - | TRBV29-1 | SVDKDFQETQY
TRBJ2-1 | - | TRBV5-1 | ASSLGQGPYNEQF
TRBJ2-6 | - | TRBV10-3 | AISPIDCIQSRANVLT
TRBJ1-3 | - | TRBV27 | ASKPAFLSGNTIY
TRBJ2-3 | - | TRBV18 | ASSPMADTQY
TRBJ1-4 | - | TRBV4-1 | ASSQSPATNEKLF
TRBJ2-1 | TRBD2 | TRBV9 | ASSVDQAGFRNEQF
TRBJ2-5 | - | TRBV12-5 | ASGLDQQETQY
TRBJ2-3 | - | TRBV4-1 | ASSQELAGWDSDTQY
TRBJ2-6 | - | TRBV6-1 | ASKKGSGANVLT
TRBJ2-2 | TRBD2 | TRBV28 | ASSQSGGPNTGELF
TRBJ2-5 | TRBD1 | TRBV5-4 | ASSPGTGGGETQY
TRBJ2-3 | TRBD2 | TRBV11-2 | ASSSGLAGAHTDTQY
TRBJ2-7 | - | TRBV5-6 | ASGTRPPGTKSEQY
TRBJ1-6 | - | TRBV6-6 | ASSYKDRNSPLH
TRBJ1-5 | - | TRBV5-6 | ASSFGQSLSNQPQH
TRBJ2-3 | - | TRBV5-1 | ASSLDGARDTQY
TRBJ2-7 | TRBD2 | TRBV14 | ASSRRPRGDEQY
TRBJ1-5 | - | TRBV6-1 | ASRTDWDAKPQH
TRBJ1-5 | - | TRBV15 | ATSRLPWTEGNQPQH
TRBJ1-6 | - | TRBV28 | ASSLVGPEIEMD
TRBJ2-7 | TRBD1 | TRBV7-2 | ASSGTGPYEQY
TRBJ2-2 | - | TRBV9 | ASSVLEGVFGELF
TRBJ2-5 | - | TRBV11-2 | ASSSRTVETQY
TRBJ2-5 | - | TRBV20-1 | SAREGETQY
TRBJ2-5 | TRBD1 | TRBV19 | ASRDTGGEETQY
TRBJ2-1 | TRBD2 | TRBV6-5 | ASSRGGGHNEQF
TRBJ1-1 | - | TRBV28 | ASTQGNTEAF
TRBJ2-5 | - | TRBV5-6 | ASRNRVEKTQY
TRBJ1-5 | - | TRBV6-1 | ASNPDRRGNQPQH
TRBJ2-5 | - | TRBV28 | ASSAIWGPQETQY
TRBJ1-2 | - | TRBV28 | ASSPPHRERHGYT
TRBJ1-2 | TRBD1 | TRBV18 | ASSLLNNRDRGNYGYT